A selection of T cell receptor beta chains follows, all from one sample in a study of OX40 agonist ivuxolimab in advanced cancers. This table comes from immunoSEQ multiplex PCR, and its TCRdb copy is limited to in-frame clones, with some not included. The repertoire has about 67,000 clones, about 87% of them found once; the top ten carry 4% to 5%. This specimen consisted of CD4+ or CD8+ T cells sorted from blood, obtained in a trial of the OX40 agonist ivuxolimab. The receptors come from an adult with an advanced solid tumor such as melanoma, head and neck, liver or kidney cancer. The CDR3 runs from the conserved cysteine through the conserved F or W. The D gene is left open where the match is weak. The listing skips clone size in some rows; elsewhere it reads once, few, many or a size class.

>TRBV28|NA|TRBJ2-7|NA
CASSFAGGGVSEQYF
TGTGCCAGCAGTTTTGCCGGAGGAGGGGTTTCCGAGCAGTACTTC
>TRBV5-1|NA|TRBJ2-1|NA
CASSLVADYNEQFF
TGCGCCAGCAGCTTGGTTGCGGACTACAATGAGCAGTTCTTC
>TRBV7-8|TRBD2|TRBJ2-3|once
CASSPESAGGTDTQYF
TGTGCCAGCAGCCCAGAGAGTGCGGGAGGCACAGATACGCAGTATTTT
>TRBV28|TRBD1|TRBJ1-2|NA
CASSLTGTGGSNYGYTF
TGTGCCAGCAGCCTAACCGGGACAGGGGGTTCGAACTATGGCTACACCTTC
>TRBV9|NA|TRBJ1-2|NA
CASSSQMTVNYGYTF
TGTGCCAGCAGCTCTCAGATGACTGTTAACTATGGCTACACCTTC
>TRBV27|NA|TRBJ2-5|NA
CASSLGRDALYETQYF
TGTGCCAGCAGTTTGGGCAGGGATGCGTTGTATGAGACCCAGTACTTC
>TRBV6-1|TRBD2|TRBJ2-3|NA
CASRASGSRDTQYF
TGTGCCAGCAGGGCTAGCGGGAGTCGGGATACGCAGTATTTT
>TRBV7-2|TRBD2|TRBJ2-5|NA
CASSFQRGRETQYF
TGTGCCAGCAGCTTCCAGCGGGGGAGGGAGACCCAGTACTTC
>TRBV7-2|TRBD1|TRBJ2-7|NA
CASSLGTGDNEQYF
TGTGCCAGCAGCTTAGGGACAGGGGACAACGAGCAGTACTTC
>TRBV11-2|TRBD1|TRBJ1-5|NA
CASSLDRGGNQPQHF
TGTGCCAGCAGCCTCGACAGGGGAGGCAATCAGCCCCAGCATTTT
>TRBV2|NA|TRBJ1-1|NA
CASSYTSNTEAFF
TGTGCCAGCAGCTACACCTCGAACACTGAAGCTTTCTTT
>TRBV28|NA|TRBJ1-6|NA
CASSLFTGSNSPLHF
TGTGCCAGCAGTTTATTTACAGGTTCCAATTCACCCCTCCACTTT
>TRBV28|NA|TRBJ1-4|NA
CASSLLSAISDEKLFF
TGTGCCAGCAGTTTACTGTCCGCGATAAGTGATGAAAAACTGTTTTTT
>TRBV7-9|NA|TRBJ2-7|NA
CASSLNAGNEQYF
TGTGCCAGCAGCTTAAACGCCGGGAACGAGCAGTACTTC
>TRBV28|NA|TRBJ1-2|NA
CASSLNSDYGYTF
TGTGCCAGCAGTTTAAACTCCGACTATGGCTACACCTTC
>TRBV28|TRBD1|TRBJ1-2|NA
CASRKQGVGGYTF
TGTGCCAGCAGGAAACAGGGGGTCGGGGGCTACACCTTC
>TRBV7-2|TRBD1|TRBJ2-1|NA
CASSPRTGVRNEQFF
TGTGCCAGCAGCCCACGGACAGGGGTGCGGAATGAGCAGTTCTTC
>TRBV19|NA|TRBJ1-1|NA
CASSSWGQGRRNTEAFF
TGTGCCAGTAGCTCATGGGGGCAGGGCCGGAGGAACACTGAAGCTTTCTTT
>TRBV7-2|NA|TRBJ2-2|NA
CASSSLGLRGELFF
TGTGCCAGCAGCTCCTTGGGCTTGAGGGGGGAGCTGTTTTTT
>TRBV18|TRBD1|TRBJ1-1|NA
CASSPQSPTGLTEAFF
TGTGCCAGCTCACCGCAAAGTCCGACAGGGCTCACTGAAGCTTTCTTT
>TRBV28|TRBD1|TRBJ2-7|once
CASREPGQVYEQYF
TGTGCCAGCAGGGAACCGGGACAGGTTTACGAGCAGTACTTC
>TRBV10-1|TRBD2|TRBJ2-7|NA
CASSGSTSGSYEQYF
TGCGCCAGCAGTGGATCGACTAGCGGGAGCTACGAGCAGTACTTC
>TRBV5-1|TRBD1|TRBJ2-7|NA
CASRSPGQGTYEQYF
TGCGCCAGCAGATCCCCGGGACAGGGGACCTACGAGCAGTACTTC
>TRBV4-3|NA|TRBJ2-1|NA
CASSQDVRGSLHNEQFF
TGCGCCAGCAGCCAAGATGTGAGGGGCTCCTTACATAATGAGCAGTTCTTC
>TRBV19|NA|TRBJ1-6|NA
CASSPLGAPLHF
TGTGCCAGTAGTCCACTCGGGGCACCCCTCCACTTT
>TRBV7-9|NA|TRBJ2-7|NA
CASGGQSYEQYF
TGTGCCAGCGGGGGCCAGAGCTACGAGCAGTACTTC
>TRBV4-1|NA|TRBJ1-5|few
CASSQEDTYQPQHF
TGCGCCAGCAGCCAAGAGGACACATATCAGCCCCAGCATTTT
>TRBV18|TRBD2|TRBJ2-5|NA
CASSPSRLAGWETQYF
TGTGCCAGCTCACCATCTCGACTAGCGGGATGGGAGACCCAGTACTTC
>TRBV29-1|NA|TRBJ2-1|few
CSVGDLEQFF
TGCAGCGTTGGAGATCTTGAGCAGTTCTTC
>TRBV10-3|TRBD1|TRBJ2-7|NA
CAISAPGQSHEQYF
TGTGCCATCAGTGCACCGGGACAGTCCCACGAGCAGTACTTC
>TRBV28|NA|TRBJ2-3|NA
CASSPSPPDTQYF
TGTGCCAGCAGTCCCTCCCCCCCAGATACGCAGTATTTT
>TRBV13|NA|TRBJ2-5|NA
CASSLYGGYEETQYF
TGTGCCAGCAGCTTATATGGGGGGTACGAAGAGACCCAGTACTTC
>TRBV28|NA|TRBJ2-3|NA
CASSPTARGRTDTQYF
TGTGCCAGCAGTCCAACCGCCAGGGGAAGGACAGATACGCAGTATTTT
>TRBV2|NA|TRBJ1-5|NA
CASKQAGAFSQPQHF
TGTGCCAGCAAGCAGGCAGGGGCGTTTAGTCAGCCCCAGCATTTT
>TRBV2|NA|TRBJ2-7|NA
CASRRSEGLYEQYF
TGTGCCAGCAGGCGGTCGGAGGGGCTATACGAGCAGTACTTC
>TRBV7-2|TRBD2|TRBJ2-3|NA
CASSLVAAGGQNTQYF
TGTGCCAGCAGCTTAGTCGCAGCGGGGGGGCAAAATACGCAGTATTTT
>TRBV7-2|TRBD1|TRBJ2-2|once
CASSLWGRGQPGTGELFF
TGTGCCAGCAGCTTATGGGGCAGGGGGCAACCCGGCACCGGGGAGCTGTTTTTT
>TRBV5-5|NA|TRBJ1-6|NA
CATTGNNNSPLHF
TGTGCCACCACAGGGAACAATAATTCACCCCTCCACTTT
>TRBV5-4|NA|TRBJ2-7|NA
CASSAEGRVAYEQYF
TGTGCCAGCAGCGCGGAGGGCAGGGTCGCCTACGAGCAGTACTTC
>TRBV27|NA|TRBJ1-3|medium-sized
CASRQTGGLGNTIYF
TGTGCCAGCAGACAAACAGGAGGGCTTGGAAACACCATATATTTT
>TRBV10-3|TRBD2|TRBJ2-1|NA
CAISTGAGGPYNEQFF
TGTGCCATCAGTACGGGGGCGGGAGGCCCATACAATGAGCAGTTCTTC
>TRBV6-1|TRBD1|TRBJ1-3|NA
CASSRQGGVDTIYF
TGTGCCAGCAGCAGACAGGGAGGAGTAGACACCATATATTTT
>TRBV2|NA|TRBJ1-2|NA
CASSVISTQFGVIYGYTF
TGTGCCAGCAGTGTTATATCGACACAGTTCGGAGTGATCTATGGCTACACCTTC